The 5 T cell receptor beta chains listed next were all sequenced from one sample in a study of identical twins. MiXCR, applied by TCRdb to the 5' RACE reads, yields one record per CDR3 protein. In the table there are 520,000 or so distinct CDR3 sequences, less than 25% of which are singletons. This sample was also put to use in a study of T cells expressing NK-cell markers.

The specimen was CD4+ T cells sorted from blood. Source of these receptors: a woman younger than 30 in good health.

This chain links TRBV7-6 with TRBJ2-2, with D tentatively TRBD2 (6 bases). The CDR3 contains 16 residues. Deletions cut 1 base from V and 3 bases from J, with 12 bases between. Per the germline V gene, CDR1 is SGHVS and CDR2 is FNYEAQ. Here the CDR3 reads CASSLEWDSYTGELFF. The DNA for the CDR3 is TGTGCCAGCAGCTTAGAGTGGGACTCCTACACCGGGGAGCTGTTTTTT.

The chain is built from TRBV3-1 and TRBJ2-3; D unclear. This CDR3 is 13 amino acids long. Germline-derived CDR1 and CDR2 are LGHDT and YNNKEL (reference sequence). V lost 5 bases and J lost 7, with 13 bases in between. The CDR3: CASSVNIAYTQYF. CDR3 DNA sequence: TGTGCCAGCAGCGTTAATATAGCATATACGCAGTATTTT.

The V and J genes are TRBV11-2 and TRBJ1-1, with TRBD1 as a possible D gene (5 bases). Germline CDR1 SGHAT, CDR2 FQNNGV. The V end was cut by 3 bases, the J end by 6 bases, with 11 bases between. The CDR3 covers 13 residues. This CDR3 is CASSFAGQAEAFF. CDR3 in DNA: TGTGCCAGCAGCTTCGCGGGGCAGGCTGAAGCTTTCTTT.

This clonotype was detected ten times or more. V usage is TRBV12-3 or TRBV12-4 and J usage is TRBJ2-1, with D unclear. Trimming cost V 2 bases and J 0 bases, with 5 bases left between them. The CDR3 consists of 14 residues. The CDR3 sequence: CASSLLSSYNEQFF. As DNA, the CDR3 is TGTGCCAGCAGTTTACTTAGCTCCTACAATGAGCAGTTCTTC.

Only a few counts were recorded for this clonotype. The CDR3 DNA reads TGTGCCACCAGCTGGGGAGACACCGGGGAGCTGTTTTTT. It yields the protein CATSWGDTGELFF. V is TRBV15 and J is TRBJ2-2; weak D call: TRBD2 (5 bases). V dropped 5 bases and J dropped 3 bases, with 7 bases sitting between them. Per germline, CDR1 LNHNV and CDR2 YYDKDF (reference sequence). CDR3 size: 13 residues.